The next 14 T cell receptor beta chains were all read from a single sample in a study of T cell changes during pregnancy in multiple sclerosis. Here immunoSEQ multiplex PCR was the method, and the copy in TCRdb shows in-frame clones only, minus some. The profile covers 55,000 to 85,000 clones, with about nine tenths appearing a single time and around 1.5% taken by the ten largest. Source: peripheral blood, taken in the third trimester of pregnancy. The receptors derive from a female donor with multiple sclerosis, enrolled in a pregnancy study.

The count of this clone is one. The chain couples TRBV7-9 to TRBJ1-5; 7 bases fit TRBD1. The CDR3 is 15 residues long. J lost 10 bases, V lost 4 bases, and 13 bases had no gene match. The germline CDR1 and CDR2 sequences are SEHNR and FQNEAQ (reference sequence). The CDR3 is CASSSGTARSEPQHF. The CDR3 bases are TGTGCCAGCAGCTCCGGGACAGCACGATCAGAACCCCAGCATTTT.

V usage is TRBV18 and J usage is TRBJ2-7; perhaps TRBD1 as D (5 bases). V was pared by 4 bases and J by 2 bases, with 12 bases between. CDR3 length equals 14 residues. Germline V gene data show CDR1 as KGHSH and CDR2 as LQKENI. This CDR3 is CASSLGTGTYEQYF. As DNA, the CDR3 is TGTGCCAGCTCACTTGGAACAGGAACCTACGAGCAGTACTTC.

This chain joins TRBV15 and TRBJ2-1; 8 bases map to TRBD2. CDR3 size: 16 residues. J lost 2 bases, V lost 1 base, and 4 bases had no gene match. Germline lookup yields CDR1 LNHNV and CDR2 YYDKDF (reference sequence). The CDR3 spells CATSRVGGRTYNEQFF. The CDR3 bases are TGTGCCACCAGCAGAGTGGGCGGGAGGACCTACAATGAGCAGTTCTTC.

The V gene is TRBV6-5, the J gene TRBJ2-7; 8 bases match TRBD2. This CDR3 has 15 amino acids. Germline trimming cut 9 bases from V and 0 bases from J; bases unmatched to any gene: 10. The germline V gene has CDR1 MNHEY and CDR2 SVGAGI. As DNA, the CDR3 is TGTGCCAGTGTCTTAGCGGGACACCCCTCCTACGAGCAGTACTTC. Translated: CASVLAGHPSYEQYF.

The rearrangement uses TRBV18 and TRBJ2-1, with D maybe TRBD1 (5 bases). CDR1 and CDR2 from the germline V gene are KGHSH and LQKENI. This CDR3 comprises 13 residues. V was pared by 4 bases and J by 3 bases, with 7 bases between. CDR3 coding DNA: TGTGCCAGCTCACGTCAGGGCTACAATGAGCAGTTCTTC. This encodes CASSRQGYNEQFF.

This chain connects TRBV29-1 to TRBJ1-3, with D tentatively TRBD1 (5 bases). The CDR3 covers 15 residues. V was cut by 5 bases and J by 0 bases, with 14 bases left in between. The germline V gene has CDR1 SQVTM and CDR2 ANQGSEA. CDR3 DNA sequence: TGCAGCGTTTCCCGGGGGGAAAGCTCTGGAAACACCATATATTTT. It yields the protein CSVSRGESSGNTIYF. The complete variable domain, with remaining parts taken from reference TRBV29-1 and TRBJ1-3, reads SAVISQKPSRDICQRGTSLTIQCQVDSQVTMMFWYRQQPGQSLTLIATANQGSEATYESGFVIDKFPISRPNLTFSTLTVSNMSPEDSSIYLCSVSRGESSGNTIYFGEGSWLTVV.

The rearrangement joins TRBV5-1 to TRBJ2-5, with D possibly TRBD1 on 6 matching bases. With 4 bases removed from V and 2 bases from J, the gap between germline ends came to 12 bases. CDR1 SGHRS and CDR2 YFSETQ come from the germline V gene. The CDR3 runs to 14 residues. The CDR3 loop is CASSPRTEQETQYF. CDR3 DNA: TGCGCCAGCAGCCCAAGGACAGAACAAGAGACCCAGTACTTC.

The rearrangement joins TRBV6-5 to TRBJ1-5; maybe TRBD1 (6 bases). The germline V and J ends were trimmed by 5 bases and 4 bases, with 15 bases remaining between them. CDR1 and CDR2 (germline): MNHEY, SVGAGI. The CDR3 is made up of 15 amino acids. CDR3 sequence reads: CASSALGGDNQPQHF. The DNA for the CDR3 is TGTGCCAGCAGTGCCTTAGGGGGGGATAATCAGCCCCAGCATTTT.

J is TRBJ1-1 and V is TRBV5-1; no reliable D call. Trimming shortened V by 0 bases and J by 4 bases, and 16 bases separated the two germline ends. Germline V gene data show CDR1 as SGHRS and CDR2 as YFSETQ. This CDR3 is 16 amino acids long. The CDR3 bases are TGCGCCAGCAGCTTGGAAGACACGCACTTGGGCACTGAAGCTTTCTTT. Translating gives CASSLEDTHLGTEAFF.

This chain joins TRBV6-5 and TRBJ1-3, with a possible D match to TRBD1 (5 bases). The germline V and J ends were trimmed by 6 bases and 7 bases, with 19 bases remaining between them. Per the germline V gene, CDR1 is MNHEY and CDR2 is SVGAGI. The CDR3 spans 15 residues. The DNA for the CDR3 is TGTGCCAGCAGAGACCAGGGTTGGGGTGGGAACACCATATATTTT. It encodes CASRDQGWGGNTIYF.

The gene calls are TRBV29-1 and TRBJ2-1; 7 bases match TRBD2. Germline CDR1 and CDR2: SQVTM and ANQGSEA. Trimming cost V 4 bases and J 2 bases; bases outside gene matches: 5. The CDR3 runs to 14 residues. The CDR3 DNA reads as TGCAGCGTTGTTGAGCGGGACGCCTACAATGAGCAGTTCTTC. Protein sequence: CSVVERDAYNEQFF.

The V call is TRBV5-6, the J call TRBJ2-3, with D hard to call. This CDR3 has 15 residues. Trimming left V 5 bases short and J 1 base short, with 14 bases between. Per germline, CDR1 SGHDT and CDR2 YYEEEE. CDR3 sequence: CASSPASAGTDTQYF. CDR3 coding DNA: TGTGCCAGCAGTCCCGCTAGTGCAGGCACAGATACGCAGTATTTT.

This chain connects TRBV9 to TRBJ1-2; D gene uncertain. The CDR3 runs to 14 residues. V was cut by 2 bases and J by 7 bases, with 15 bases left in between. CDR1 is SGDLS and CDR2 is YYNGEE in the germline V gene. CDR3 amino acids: CASSVGAGSAGYTF. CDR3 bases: TGTGCCAGCAGCGTCGGTGCGGGGTCTGCTGGCTACACCTTC.

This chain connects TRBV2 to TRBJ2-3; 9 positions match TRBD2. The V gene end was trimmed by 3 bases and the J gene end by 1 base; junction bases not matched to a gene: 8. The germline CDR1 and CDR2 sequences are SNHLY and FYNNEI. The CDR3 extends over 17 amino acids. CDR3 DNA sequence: TGTGCCAGCAGTGACCCGCGGGGGGGAGACCGCACAGATACGCAGTATTTT. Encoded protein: CASSDPRGGDRTDTQYF.